This paragraph covers one T cell receptor beta chain sequence. Antigen: not known. These data belong to a study of T cell responses to AZD1222 COVID-19 vaccine. The assay was immunoSEQ multiplex PCR, and TCRdb's table has in-frame clones only and misses some. The table records over 85,000 clones, around 89% of them present only once. Study-wide findings and caveats: CD4 TCRs linked to vaccination spanned spike, dominating at 160-218 and 743-854. The donors showed a predominance of white British ancestry and of females, with possible underestimation of clonal diversity. Repertoire sampling happened only post peak T cell response.

With 1 base removed from V and 5 bases from J, the gap between germline ends came to 5 bases. The CDR3 runs 13 residues. Germline V gene data show CDR1 as SGHVS and CDR2 as FQNEAQ. The input for sequencing was peripheral blood, taken on day 0 of AZD1222 vaccination. This TCR derives from an adult in good health. The chain has TRBV7-8 and TRBJ1-4; D is uncertain. For the CDR3, the DNA is TGTGCCAGCAGCTTAGACCGAAATGAAAAACTGTTTTTT. Its protein product is CASSLDRNEKLFF. The full variable domain, its missing parts supplied by reference TRBV7-8 and TRBJ1-4, is GAGVSQSPRYKVAKRGQDVALRCDPISGHVSLFWYQQALGQGPEFLTYFQNEAQLDKSGLPSDRFFAERPEGSVSTLKIQRTQQEDSAVYLCASSLDRNEKLFFGSGTQLSVL.